Ten or more counts support the clone carrying this T cell receptor beta chain. Its antigen remains unknown. The table came from immunoSEQ multiplex PCR; TCRdb's copy has only in-frame clones and leaves some out. The profile covers approximately 41,000 clones, none occurring a single time. The related graft donor's blood sample was taken on the day of bone marrow donation. The CDR3 contains 17 residues. V lost 5 bases, J lost 0 bases, and 10 bases stayed unmatched. Germline V gene lookup returns CDR1 SGHNT and CDR2 YENEEA. The sample belongs to a study of T cells after posttransplantation cyclophosphamide. Notes on the study in general: Blood and skin or GI T cell repertoires showed limited TRB overlap. TRB clonality was highly associated with recipient CMV seropositivity and reactivation. Donor CD8+ memory clones often dominated recipient blood repertoires at later times.

This rearrangement joins TRBV11-3 to TRBJ2-1; 7 bases map to TRBD1. The specimen was PBMCs. The TCR was taken from a man aged 45-60 years in good health, CMV-negative, and a related stem cell transplant donor. The CDR3 DNA follows: TGTGCCAGCAGCCGACGAAACCGGGACAGCTCCTACAATGAGCAGTTCTTC. This translates into CASSRRNRDSSYNEQFF. The full variable domain, in which reference TRBV11-3 and TRBJ2-1 provide the parts outside the CDR3, is EAGVVQSPRYKIIEKKQPVAFWCNPISGHNTLYWYLQNLGQGPELLIRYENEEAVDDSQLPKDRFSAERLKGVDSTLKIQPAELGDSAVYLCASSRRNRDSSYNEQFFGPGTRLTVL.